One and the same sample provided the 15 T cell receptor beta chains below, sequenced in a study of shared clonotypes between healthy human individuals (dated by TCRdb to 2018 to 2020). Libraries were constructed by the immunoSEQ multiplex PCR assay. TCRdb took over this immuneACCESS table, retaining in-frame rearrangements with V and J assigned. Such tables are incomplete; in checked studies, under half of the missing clones stem from an unresolved V gene, and the remainder is unexplained. The sample has some 2,500,000 clones on record, about nine tenths of them singletons. The ten largest clones represent 0.3% to 0.4% of the sample. The sample was naive CD4+ T cells from PBMCs. Sample cell subset or site, as interpreted from the label and publication: CD45RA+ positively selected. These receptors originate from a man aged 18 to 29 in good health. Some clones in this sample may be carry-over from other donors' samples.

This chain links TRBV6-5 with TRBJ2-7; TRBD2 is a possible D gene (7 bases). V lost 6 bases, J lost 9 bases, and 15 bases lay in between. Germline V gene lookup returns CDR1 MNHEY and CDR2 SVGAGI. This CDR3 is 12 amino acids long. The CDR3 region has the DNA TGTGCCAGCAGCAAAGGACTAGGGGGGCAGTACTTC. It encodes CASSKGLGGQYF.

Comment on this clone: This specimen includes other DNA sequences encoding the same CDR3. This sequence joins TRBV5-1 and TRBJ2-1, with TRBD2 as a possible D gene (5 bases). CDR3 length equals 15 residues. V was clipped by 1 base and J by 4 bases, with 12 bases between them. Per germline, CDR1 SGHRS and CDR2 YFSETQ. This chain's CDR3 is CASSLTAGAYNEQFF. DNA of the CDR3: TGCGCCAGCAGCTTGACGGCGGGCGCATACAATGAGCAGTTCTTC.

The chain links TRBV6-5 to TRBJ2-5; 7 nucleotides match TRBD1. Trimming cost V 4 bases and J 4 bases; bases outside gene matches: 9. CDR3 length: 15 residues. CDR1 MNHEY and CDR2 SVGAGI come from the germline V gene. CDR3: CASSSNRGLRETQYF. In DNA form, the CDR3 reads TGTGCCAGCAGTTCAAACAGGGGCCTAAGAGAGACCCAGTACTTC.

This chain links TRBV7-2 with TRBJ2-1; D is possibly TRBD1 (5 bases). The V and J ends lost 5 bases and 7 bases respectively, with 15 bases between them. In germline, CDR1 is SGHTA, CDR2 FQGNSA. The length of the CDR3 is 14 residues. The CDR3: CASSPLLGANEQFF. For the CDR3, the DNA is TGTGCCAGCAGCCCTCTGTTAGGGGCGAATGAGCAGTTCTTC.

The chain uses TRBV15 and TRBJ2-3; 11 nucleotides line up with TRBD2. CDR3 length equals 16 residues. V gave up 5 bases and J gave up 2 bases; unmatched junction bases: 6. Germline V lookup: CDR1 LNHNV, CDR2 YYDKDF (reference sequence). Written as DNA, the CDR3 is TGTGCCACCAGCGGACGACTAGCGGGAATCACAGATACGCAGTATTTT. Its translation: CATSGRLAGITDTQYF.

The gene calls are TRBV5-1 and TRBJ1-2; perhaps TRBD1 as D (6 bases). The CDR3 sequence is 14 residues long. Trimming left V 0 bases short and J 8 bases short, with 14 bases between. The germline gives CDR1 SGHRS, CDR2 YFSETQ. CDR3 DNA: TGCGCCAGCAGCTTGGGTACCAGGGGCGGAGGCTACACCTTC. Translated, it gives CASSLGTRGGGYTF.

The rearrangement links TRBV28 to TRBJ2-1, with TRBD2 matching 12 bases. The length of the CDR3 is 15 residues. Trimming cost V 6 bases and J 6 bases; bases outside gene matches: 6. Germline V lookup: CDR1 MDHEN, CDR2 SYDVKM. The CDR3 DNA follows: TGTGCCAGCAGCGTTGGGACTAGCGGGCCCAATGAGCAGTTCTTC. Its protein product is CASSVGTSGPNEQFF.

A single count supports this clone. In DNA, the CDR3 is TGTGCCAGCAGTGAAGGAGGATCGGGGGGGGAGCAGTACTTC. Encoded protein: CASSEGGSGGEQYF. The V gene is TRBV28, the J gene TRBJ2-7; 8 bases match TRBD2. V gave up 5 bases and J gave up 7 bases; unmatched junction bases: 10. From germline, CDR1 is MDHEN and CDR2 SYDVKM. This CDR3 comprises 14 residues. Full variable domain (remainder filled in from reference TRBV28 and TRBJ2-7): DVKVTQSSRYLVKRTGEKVFLECVQDMDHENMFWYRQDPGLGLRLIYFSYDVKMKEKGDIPEGYSVSREKKERFSLILESASTNQTSMYLCASSEGGSGGEQYFGPGTRLTVT.

Turning to this clone: The sample has other DNA sequences that encode this CDR3 too. The chain employs TRBV28 and TRBJ2-1; 13 bases fit TRBD2. V shed 6 bases and J 4 bases; nucleotides not matched to a gene: 0. Germline lookup yields CDR1 MDHEN and CDR2 SYDVKM. The CDR3 runs to 14 residues. CDR3 sequence: CASRLAGGYNEQFF. CDR3 coding DNA: TGTGCCAGCAGACTAGCGGGAGGGTACAATGAGCAGTTCTTC.

As to this clone: The junction does not match germline at one end; this may be a read error. This chain uses TRBV27 with TRBJ1-1; D is perhaps TRBD1 (6 bases). The CDR3 has 13 residues. Germline CDR1 reads MNHEY; CDR2 reads SMNVEV (reference sequence). The CDR3, as DNA: TGTGCCAGCAGTTTACACAGGGAGTCGAGCTCGTCTTTT. It codes for CASSLHRESSSSF.

The chain recombines TRBV4-2 with TRBJ2-1; D is perhaps TRBD2 (6 bases). The CDR3 is 19 residues long. Germline CDR1 LGHNA, CDR2 YNFKEQ. Trimming took 4 bases from V and 2 from J, leaving 24 bases between them. CDR3 sequence (DNA): TGTGCCAGCAGCCCAGGAGGGGTTGGGGCAGATAATACCTACAATGAGCAGTTCTTC. As protein: CASSPGGVGADNTYNEQFF.

This clone occurred once. This chain connects TRBV9 to TRBJ2-5, with TRBD2 as a possible D gene (5 bases). Trimming took 2 bases from V and 5 from J, leaving 16 bases between them. This CDR3 is 15 amino acids long. CDR1 is SGDLS and CDR2 is YYNGEE in the germline V gene. The CDR3 loop is CASSVQALRGETQYF. CDR3 DNA: TGTGCCAGCAGCGTGCAGGCACTGCGCGGGGAGACCCAGTACTTC.

V gene TRBV29-1 combines with J gene TRBJ2-3; TRBD2 is a possible D gene (6 bases). V was cut by 0 bases and J by 2 bases, with 15 bases left in between. Looked up from germline, CDR1 is SQVTM and CDR2 is ANQGSEA. This CDR3 is 16 amino acids long. DNA for the CDR3: TGCAGCGTTGAAGATGGGAGGAGGACATCCACAGATACGCAGTATTTT. It is translated as CSVEDGRRTSTDTQYF.

The chain links TRBV30 to TRBJ2-3; D call uncertain. The CDR3 is 8 amino acids. The germline V gene encodes CDR1 GTSNPN and CDR2 SVGIG (reference sequence). Trimming shortened V by 8 bases and J by 3 bases, and 0 bases separated the two germline ends. Here the CDR3 DNA reads TGTGCCACAGATACGCAGTATTTT. This encodes CATDTQYF.

CDR3 DNA sequence: TGTGCCAGCAGGCGGACAGGCCAGGACACTGAAGCTTTCTTT. It encodes CASRRTGQDTEAFF. This sequence joins TRBV14 and TRBJ1-1; the match to TRBD1 covers 7 bases. CDR3 size: 14 residues. Germline V CDR1 and CDR2: SGHDN, FVKESK. V gave up 6 bases and J gave up 3 bases; unmatched junction bases: 7.